This TCR beta chain was retrieved from a study of long-term antiretroviral therapy in people with HIV. Survey-level resolution applied to immunoSEQ assay v3.0. Generated by immunoSEQ multiplex PCR, the TCRdb table keeps only in-frame clones and is missing some. The sample yields tens of thousands of clones, over 70% seen once. The germline gives CDR1 MRHNA, CDR2 SNTAGT. The CDR3 totals 13 residues. Trimming cost V 3 bases and J 7 bases, with 12 bases left between them. The sequences come from unsorted PBMCs, collected 1.1 years before starting antiretroviral therapy. This clonotype originated in a woman under 40 with HIV. The chain joins TRBV6-4 to TRBJ1-1; D gene unclear. DNA of the CDR3: TGTGCCAGCAGTGAGAGGGCGGGGATTGAAGCTTTCTTT. This gives the protein CASSERAGIEAFF.